These T cell receptor beta chains were read from a single sample in a study of T-cell memory formation after mild COVID-19. A single record per CDR3 protein comes from TCRdb applying MiXCR to the 5' RACE reads. The repertoire holds 350,000 to 500,000 distinct CDR3 sequences, 15% to 20% seen once, with around a fifth in the top ten. Material for sequencing was PBMCs or a T cell subset sorted from them (not recorded which). All receptors come from a man aged 18 to 35 who had mild COVID-19 (a few samples of this study predate the infection). Cell type and time point are not known. The CDR3 runs from the conserved cysteine through the conserved F or W. A D gene is named only where the DNA matches it firmly. For some rows the clone size is stated as once, few or many, or as a class when expanded; others skip it.

d_call: NA; v_call: TRBV20-1; clone_size: NA; j_call: TRBJ2-7; cdr3_aa: CSARDSIKAPEQYF; cdr3_nt: TGCAGTGCTAGAGATTCCATTAAGGCCCCCGAGCAGTACTTC
d_call: TRBD1; v_call: TRBV6-5; clone_size: many; j_call: TRBJ2-7; cdr3_aa: CASSWENPFLGQDVYEQYF; cdr3_nt: TGTGCCAGCAGTTGGGAGAACCCTTTTTTGGGACAGGACGTCTACGAGCAGTACTTC
d_call: NA; v_call: TRBV5-6; clone_size: NA; j_call: TRBJ1-2; cdr3_aa: CASSLVGALSGGYTF; cdr3_nt: TGTGCCAGCAGCTTGGTGGGGGCGCTTTCCGGTGGCTACACCTTC
d_call: NA; v_call: TRBV7-2; clone_size: NA; j_call: TRBJ2-5; cdr3_aa: CASSRDFLQETQYF; cdr3_nt: TGTGCCAGCTCCCGGGACTTCCTGCAAGAGACCCAGTACTTC
d_call: TRBD1; v_call: TRBV5-1; clone_size: NA; j_call: TRBJ1-1; cdr3_aa: CASSLVGTGGTEAFF; cdr3_nt: TGCGCCAGCAGCTTGGTCGGGACAGGGGGCACTGAAGCTTTCTTT
d_call: NA; v_call: TRBV5-1; clone_size: once; j_call: TRBJ2-5; cdr3_aa: CASSFDRSYQETQYF; cdr3_nt: TGCGCCAGCAGCTTTGACAGGTCGTACCAAGAGACCCAGTACTTC
d_call: NA; v_call: TRBV5-1; clone_size: few; j_call: TRBJ1-1; cdr3_aa: CASSLVGRGANTEAFF; cdr3_nt: TGCGCCAGCAGCTTGGTTGGCAGGGGTGCAAACACTGAAGCTTTCTTT
d_call: NA; v_call: TRBV7-8; clone_size: NA; j_call: TRBJ1-1; cdr3_aa: CASSTQGTGNTEAFF; cdr3_nt: TGTGCCAGCAGCACCCAGGGAACAGGGAACACTGAAGCTTTCTTT
d_call: NA; v_call: TRBV6-1; clone_size: few; j_call: TRBJ1-2; cdr3_aa: CASSVQENYGYTF; cdr3_nt: TGTGCCAGCAGTGTACAGGAGAACTATGGCTACACCTTC
d_call: NA; v_call: TRBV14; clone_size: NA; j_call: TRBJ2-7; cdr3_aa: CASSQDSRIQYF; cdr3_nt: TGTGCCAGCAGCCAAGATAGCCGGATACAGTACTTC
d_call: NA; v_call: TRBV5-6; clone_size: many; j_call: TRBJ2-7; cdr3_aa: CASSFTGRDGEQYF; cdr3_nt: TGTGCCAGCAGCTTCACAGGAAGGGACGGCGAGCAGTACTTC
d_call: TRBD1; v_call: TRBV29-1; clone_size: NA; j_call: TRBJ2-3; cdr3_aa: CSGKQGARDTQYF; cdr3_nt: TGCAGCGGGAAACAGGGGGCTCGGGATACGCAGTATTTT
d_call: TRBD1; v_call: TRBV7-8; clone_size: NA; j_call: TRBJ2-5; cdr3_aa: CASSLGQFEETQYF; cdr3_nt: TGTGCCAGCAGCTTGGGACAGTTCGAAGAGACCCAGTACTTC
d_call: TRBD1; v_call: TRBV13; clone_size: few; j_call: TRBJ2-3; cdr3_aa: CASSGDRVDTQYF; cdr3_nt: TGTGCCAGCAGCGGAGACAGGGTTGATACGCAGTATTTT
d_call: NA; v_call: TRBV29-1; clone_size: many; j_call: TRBJ2-5; cdr3_aa: CSVVRETQYF; cdr3_nt: TGCAGCGTTGTCCGGGAGACCCAGTACTTC
d_call: NA; v_call: TRBV7-2; clone_size: NA; j_call: TRBJ1-3; cdr3_aa: CASSSGTSTLFSGNTIYF; cdr3_nt: TGTGCCAGCAGCTCCGGGACTAGCACCCTATTCTCTGGAAACACCATATATTTT
d_call: NA; v_call: TRBV4-3; clone_size: many; j_call: TRBJ2-7; cdr3_aa: CASSQDRLSNEQYF; cdr3_nt: TGCGCCAGCAGCCAAGATCGACTAAGTAACGAGCAGTACTTC
d_call: TRBD2; v_call: TRBV20-1; clone_size: many; j_call: TRBJ2-7; cdr3_aa: CSARSGGEDHEQYF; cdr3_nt: TGCAGTGCTAGGTCCGGGGGGGAGGATCACGAGCAGTACTTC
d_call: TRBD1; v_call: TRBV7-9; clone_size: few; j_call: TRBJ2-3; cdr3_aa: CASSKQGAVADTQYF; cdr3_nt: TGTGCCAGCAGCAAACAGGGGGCTGTCGCAGATACGCAGTATTTT
d_call: NA; v_call: TRBV4-1; clone_size: NA; j_call: TRBJ1-6; cdr3_aa: CASSPAGYRGTPLHF; cdr3_nt: TGCGCCAGCAGCCCCGCGGGGTACCGGGGAACACCCCTCCACTTT
d_call: NA; v_call: TRBV2; clone_size: few; j_call: TRBJ2-2; cdr3_aa: CASSEVVGAAGELFF; cdr3_nt: TGTGCCAGCAGTGAAGTCGTAGGGGCGGCCGGGGAGCTGTTTTTT
d_call: TRBD2; v_call: TRBV7-9; clone_size: NA; j_call: TRBJ2-5; cdr3_aa: CASSSPSGLGGETQYF; cdr3_nt: TGTGCCAGCAGCTCCCCTAGCGGGCTTGGCGGGGAGACCCAGTACTTC
d_call: NA; v_call: TRBV5-1; clone_size: NA; j_call: TRBJ2-2; cdr3_aa: CASSPPAGGMVTGELFF; cdr3_nt: TGCGCCAGCAGCCCGCCGGCAGGAGGGATGGTTACCGGGGAGCTGTTTTTT
d_call: NA; v_call: TRBV5-1; clone_size: few; j_call: TRBJ1-2; cdr3_aa: CASGVLGYGYTF; cdr3_nt: TGCGCCAGCGGGGTCTTGGGCTATGGCTACACCTTC
d_call: NA; v_call: TRBV19; clone_size: NA; j_call: TRBJ2-5; cdr3_aa: CASSIVGGVETQYF; cdr3_nt: TGTGCCAGTAGTATAGTCGGGGGAGTGGAGACCCAGTACTTC
d_call: NA; v_call: TRBV4-3; clone_size: few; j_call: TRBJ1-1; cdr3_aa: CASSQPGGFAEAFF; cdr3_nt: TGCGCCAGCAGCCAACCCGGGGGCTTCGCTGAAGCTTTCTTT
d_call: TRBD1; v_call: TRBV12-3/TRBV12-4; clone_size: NA; j_call: TRBJ1-4; cdr3_aa: CASRDRGIEKLFF; cdr3_nt: TGTGCCAGCAGGGACAGGGGTATTGAAAAACTGTTTTTT
d_call: NA; v_call: TRBV20-1; clone_size: few; j_call: TRBJ1-4; cdr3_aa: CSARGTLATNEKLFF; cdr3_nt: TGCAGTGCTAGAGGGACCCTAGCAACTAATGAAAAACTGTTTTTT
d_call: TRBD1; v_call: TRBV4-3; clone_size: few; j_call: TRBJ1-2; cdr3_aa: CASSQYGTGNYGYTF; cdr3_nt: TGCGCCAGCAGCCAATATGGGACAGGGAACTATGGCTACACCTTC
d_call: NA; v_call: TRBV4-3; clone_size: many; j_call: TRBJ1-1; cdr3_aa: CASSQDISGSSEAFF; cdr3_nt: TGCGCCAGCAGCCAAGATATTTCTGGGAGCAGTGAAGCTTTCTTT
d_call: NA; v_call: TRBV5-1; clone_size: NA; j_call: TRBJ2-7; cdr3_aa: CASSLGGLSSYEQYF; cdr3_nt: TGCGCCAGCAGCTTGGGGGGACTTAGCTCCTACGAGCAGTACTTC
d_call: NA; v_call: TRBV11-1; clone_size: few; j_call: TRBJ1-2; cdr3_aa: CASSLNMAQYYGYTF; cdr3_nt: TGTGCCAGCAGCTTAAACATGGCGCAGTACTATGGCTACACCTTC
d_call: NA; v_call: TRBV5-1; clone_size: few; j_call: TRBJ2-2; cdr3_aa: CASSIFANTGELFF; cdr3_nt: TGCGCCAGCAGCATTTTCGCGAACACCGGGGAGCTGTTTTTT
d_call: NA; v_call: TRBV4-2; clone_size: NA; j_call: TRBJ2-1; cdr3_aa: CASSQDFGTPGNEQFF; cdr3_nt: TGTGCCAGCAGCCAAGATTTCGGGACCCCGGGGAATGAGCAGTTCTTC
d_call: NA; v_call: TRBV27; clone_size: NA; j_call: TRBJ2-5; cdr3_aa: CASSFFFGETQYF; cdr3_nt: TGTGCCAGCAGTTTCTTTTTCGGGGAGACCCAGTACTTC
d_call: NA; v_call: TRBV20-1; clone_size: NA; j_call: TRBJ2-7; cdr3_aa: CSASRDYEQYF; cdr3_nt: TGCAGTGCATCACGGGACTACGAGCAGTACTTC
d_call: NA; v_call: TRBV20-1; clone_size: NA; j_call: TRBJ1-5; cdr3_aa: CSARWGNQPQHF; cdr3_nt: TGCAGTGCCAGGTGGGGCAATCAGCCCCAGCATTTT